One and the same sample provided the 19 T cell receptor beta chains below, sequenced in a study of shared clonotypes between healthy human individuals. TCRdb's copy holds only in-frame clones and misses some; the assay was immunoSEQ multiplex PCR. The sample consists of 700,000 or so clones, more than 70% of them appearing once. The sample consisted of memory CD4+ T cells sorted from blood. As for subset: CD45RA-negative fraction. These receptors were obtained from a woman in her twenties or thirties in good health.

This clone has only one observation. J is TRBJ1-5 and V is TRBV6-1, with D perhaps matching TRBD1 (5 bases). Trimming pared 0 bases from V and 1 base from J, leaving 7 bases between. This CDR3 has 15 amino acids. Germline CDR1 and CDR2: MNHNS and SASEGT. This chain's CDR3 is CASSEAEGSNQPQHF. The CDR3 DNA follows: TGTGCCAGCAGTGAAGCAGAGGGGAGCAATCAGCCCCAGCATTTT.

The rearrangement uses TRBV6-1 and TRBJ2-7; D unclear. CDR1 and CDR2 (germline): MNHNS, SASEGT. The CDR3 consists of 14 residues. The V gene lost 9 bases and the J gene lost 4 bases, with 19 bases spanning the gap. As DNA, the CDR3 is TGTGCCAGTACAAGGAATCTACCACCTTACGAGCAGTACTTC. Its protein is CASTRNLPPYEQYF.

This sequence joins TRBV30 and TRBJ1-6; D possibly corresponds to TRBD1 (5 bases). Trimming shortened V by 0 bases and J by 12 bases, and 15 bases separated the two germline ends. The CDR3 has 14 amino acids. Germline CDR1 is GTSNPN and CDR2 is SVGIG (reference sequence). The CDR3 DNA follows: TGTGCCTGGAGTGTACGGGGAGCTGGGGGACCCCTCCACTTT. Translating it yields CAWSVRGAGGPLHF.

V gene TRBV28 combines with J gene TRBJ2-6, with 7 bases aligning to TRBD1. Germline CDR1 MDHEN, CDR2 SYDVKM. The CDR3 sequence is 19 residues long. Unmatched junction bases numbered 15, after V lost 7 bases and J lost 0 bases. CDR3 DNA: TGTGCCAGCACCGCCGGGGACAGATATCGCCGCTCTGGGGCCAACGTCCTGACTTTC. This codes for CASTAGDRYRRSGANVLTF.

V usage is TRBV5-1 and J usage is TRBJ2-7, with D perhaps TRBD1 or TRBD2 (5 bases each). Trimming cost V 0 bases and J 2 bases, with 12 bases left between them. The CDR3 totals 15 residues. Germline values: CDR1 SGHRS, CDR2 YFSETQ. CDR3 sequence (DNA): TGCGCCAGCAGCTTGGGGGACCGAACCACCTACGAGCAGTACTTC. Encoded protein: CASSLGDRTTYEQYF.

The CDR3 region is CASSQRGQGFYNEQFF. DNA for the CDR3: TGTGCCAGCAGCCAGAGGGGACAGGGGTTTTACAATGAGCAGTTCTTC. The chain recombines TRBV14 with TRBJ2-1, with 10 nucleotides matching TRBD1. Germline V lookup: CDR1 SGHDN, CDR2 FVKESK. This CDR3 region has 16 residues. Germline trimming cut 3 bases from V and 4 bases from J; bases unmatched to any gene: 6.

The chain employs TRBV7-9 and TRBJ2-2, with D uncertain. Germline V gene data show CDR1 as SEHNR and CDR2 as FQNEAQ (reference sequence). The CDR3 loop spans 16 amino acids. The V gene lost 4 bases and the J gene lost 7 bases, with 19 bases spanning the gap. CDR3 protein: CASSYPGLSEGGELFF. The CDR3 DNA sequence: TGTGCCAGCAGCTACCCGGGCCTCTCCGAAGGCGGGGAGCTGTTTTTT.

This chain links TRBV7-3 with TRBJ2-7, with D possibly being TRBD1 (5 bases). V gave up 5 bases and J gave up 2 bases, with 16 bases separating them. The CDR3 loop spans 15 amino acids. The germline CDR1 and CDR2 sequences are SGHTA and FQGTGA. The CDR3 spells CASSPAGLGAYEQYF. The CDR3 DNA reads TGTGCCAGCAGCCCCGCCGGGCTAGGGGCCTACGAGCAGTACTTC.

This chain links TRBV29-1 with TRBJ2-2; 8 bases line up with TRBD1. The CDR3 is 14 amino acids. The V segment lost 6 bases and the J segment 3 bases; nucleotides outside the gene matches: 6. The germline gives CDR1 SQVTM, CDR2 ANQGSEA. The DNA of the CDR3 is TGCAGCGTGGCAGGGGGCGCGGACACCGGGGAGCTGTTTTTT. Its translation: CSVAGGADTGELFF.

This sequence joins TRBV5-4 and TRBJ2-7; TRBD2 matches at 9 bases. Looked up from germline, CDR1 is SGHNT and CDR2 is YYREEE (reference sequence). With 3 bases clipped from V and 4 bases from J, the junction kept 14 bases outside the gene matches. The CDR3 is made up of 17 amino acids. The chain's CDR3 is CASSSSASGVRRYEQYF. In nucleotides, the CDR3 is TGTGCCAGCAGCTCTTCGGCTAGCGGGGTTAGGAGATACGAGCAGTACTTC.

This sequence joins TRBV5-1 and TRBJ2-7; no definite D call. The CDR3 spans 14 residues. Germline V lookup: CDR1 SGHRS, CDR2 YFSETQ. Trimming removed 3 bases from V and 5 bases from J, with 15 bases in between. This CDR3 reads CASSWGRVGDEQYF. For the CDR3, the DNA is TGCGCCAGCAGCTGGGGTCGGGTGGGCGACGAGCAGTACTTC.

This chain links TRBV28 with TRBJ1-1; the D is unclear. Trimming cost V 5 bases and J 5 bases, with 18 bases left between them. The CDR3 length is 15 residues. Per germline, CDR1 MDHEN and CDR2 SYDVKM. The CDR3 loop reads CASSHPYKGWTEAFF. CDR3 DNA: TGTGCCAGCAGTCACCCATACAAGGGATGGACTGAAGCTTTCTTT. Based on the CDR3 plus reference TRBV28 and TRBJ1-1, the full variable domain is DVKVTQSSRYLVKRTGEKVFLECVQDMDHENMFWYRQDPGLGLRLIYFSYDVKMKEKGDIPEGYSVSREKKERFSLILESASTNQTSMYLCASSHPYKGWTEAFFGQGTRLTVV.

This clone appeared once. V is TRBV6-5 and J is TRBJ1-4, with D unclear. V was shortened by 6 bases and J by 8 bases, with 4 bases between the two germline ends. CDR3 length: 10 residues. Germline CDR1 reads MNHEY; CDR2 reads SVGAGI. Here the CDR3 reads CASRGEKLFF. The CDR3 DNA reads as TGTGCCAGCAGGGGCGAAAAACTGTTTTTT.

This chain joins TRBV9 and TRBJ1-2; maybe TRBD1 (5 bases). The CDR3 is 16 residues long. In germline, CDR1 is SGDLS, CDR2 YYNGEE. The germline V and J ends were trimmed by 3 bases and 2 bases, with 17 bases remaining between them. The CDR3 coding sequence is TGTGCCAGCAGCGCCTTTGGAGGGACCGAAAACTATGGCTACACCTTC. Its translation is CASSAFGGTENYGYTF.

The count of this clone is one. The J gene is TRBJ2-1, the V gene TRBV10-2; D perhaps matches TRBD1 (7 bases). The CDR3 has 13 residues. From germline, CDR1 is WSHSY and CDR2 SAAADI. V lost 7 bases and J 5 bases, leaving 12 bases between the germline ends. The CDR3 loop reads CASKGGTDNEQFF. The CDR3 DNA reads as TGCGCCAGCAAGGGCGGGACAGACAATGAGCAGTTCTTC.

The V call is TRBV7-1, the J call TRBJ2-1; possible D gene TRBD2, 6 bases. TRBV7-1 is identified as an open reading frame with a role that is uncertain. CDR3 length: 14 residues. V gave up 5 bases and J gave up 4 bases, with 12 bases separating them. CDR3 loop: CASSTGLAYNEQFF. The CDR3 bases are TGTGCCAGCAGCACGGGACTCGCATACAATGAGCAGTTCTTC.

The rearrangement uses TRBV25-1 and TRBJ2-6; 7 bases are shared with TRBD1. V lost 2 bases and J lost 4; bases outside the gene matches: 5. The CDR3 consists of 16 residues. The germline CDR1 and CDR2 sequences are MGHDK and SYGVNS. The CDR3 bases are TGTGCCAGCAGTGAAGACAGGGTGGTGGGGGCCAACGTCCTGACTTTC. Protein product: CASSEDRVVGANVLTF.

The chain combines TRBV4-1 with TRBJ2-1; 9 bases agree with TRBD1. Germline trimming cut 3 bases from V and 2 bases from J; bases unmatched to any gene: 14. The germline CDR1 and CDR2 sequences are MGHRA and YSYEKL. This CDR3 spans 19 amino acids. The CDR3 is CASSHPLGFGQGTYNEQFF. As DNA, the CDR3 is TGCGCCAGCAGCCACCCTTTGGGGTTTGGACAGGGGACCTACAATGAGCAGTTCTTC.

This clone appeared once. The chain couples TRBV28 to TRBJ2-1; 15 positions agree with TRBD2. The CDR3 extends over 21 amino acids. Trimming removed 1 base from V and 4 bases from J; junction bases left unmatched: 14. The germline V gene has CDR1 MDHEN and CDR2 SYDVKM. The CDR3 bases are TGTGCCAGCAGTTTATATTGGGTCGGACTAGCGGGAGGGAGGGGTTACAATGAGCAGTTCTTC. The encoded protein is CASSLYWVGLAGGRGYNEQFF.